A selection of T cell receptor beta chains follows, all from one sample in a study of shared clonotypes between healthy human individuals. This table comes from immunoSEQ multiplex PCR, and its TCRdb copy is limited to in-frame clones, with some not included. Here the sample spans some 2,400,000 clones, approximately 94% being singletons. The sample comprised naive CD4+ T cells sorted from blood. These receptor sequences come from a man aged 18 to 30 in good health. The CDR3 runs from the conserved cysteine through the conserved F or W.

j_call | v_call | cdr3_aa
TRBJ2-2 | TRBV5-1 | CASSYTSGSGGELFF
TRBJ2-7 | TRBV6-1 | CASSESGTGIFRYEQYF
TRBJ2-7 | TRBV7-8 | CASSLVQASGVLTYEQYF
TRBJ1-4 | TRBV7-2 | CASSLMGAGSNEKLFF
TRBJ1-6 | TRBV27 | CASSSGTVDNSPLHF
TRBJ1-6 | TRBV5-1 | CASSLGVTGDYNSPLHF
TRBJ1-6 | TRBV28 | CASSGRTLDNSPLHF
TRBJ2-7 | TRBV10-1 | CASSAGSEQYF
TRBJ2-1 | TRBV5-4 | CASSDLAGYNEQFF
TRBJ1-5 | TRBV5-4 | CASSRGRGEQPQHF
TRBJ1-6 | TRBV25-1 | CASSKQDRDLSPLHF
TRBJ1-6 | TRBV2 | CASSEARGNSPLHF
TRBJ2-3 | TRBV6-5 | CASRSSGSTDTQYF
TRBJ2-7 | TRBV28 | CASRGAGPYEQYF
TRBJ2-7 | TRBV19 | CASSHGLRDEQYF
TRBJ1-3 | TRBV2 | CASKSSSSGNTIYF
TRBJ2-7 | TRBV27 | CASSPRPSYEQYF
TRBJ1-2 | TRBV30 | CAWIGAGLSYTF
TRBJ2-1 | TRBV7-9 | CASSPKGLAGVNSYNEQFF
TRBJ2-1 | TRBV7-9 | CASTGTANFNEQFF
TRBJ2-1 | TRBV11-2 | CASSYPLGAGETEQFF
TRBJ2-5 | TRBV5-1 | CASSLSSGSGLEETQYF
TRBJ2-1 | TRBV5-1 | CASSKGPAGEGNEQFF
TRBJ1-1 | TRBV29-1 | CSVTGQGWMNTEAFF
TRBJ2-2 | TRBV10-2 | CASSDTDRGNTGELFF
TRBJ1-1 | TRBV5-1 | CASSLALGQGYTEAFF
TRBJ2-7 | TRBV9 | CASSVEQGNYEQYF
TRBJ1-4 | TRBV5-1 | CASSVGQTATNEKLFF
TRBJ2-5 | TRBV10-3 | CAISESRRETQYF
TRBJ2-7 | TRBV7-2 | CASSLVSALATAVHEQYF
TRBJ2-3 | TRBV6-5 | CASSYYRGDTQYF
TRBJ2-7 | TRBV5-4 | CASSLAAGSSYEQYF
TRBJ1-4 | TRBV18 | CASSVFGGINEKLFF
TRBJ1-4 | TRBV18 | CASSPSGYEKLFF
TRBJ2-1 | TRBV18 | CASWPGQGSYNEQFF
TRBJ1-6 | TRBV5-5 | CASSLTGTENSPLHF
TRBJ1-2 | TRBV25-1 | CASSARNYGYTF
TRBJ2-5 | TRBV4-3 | CASSHSGTGKETQYF
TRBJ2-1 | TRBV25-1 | CASSDQRIGEQFF
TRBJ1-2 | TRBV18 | CASSSGQGGNYGYTF
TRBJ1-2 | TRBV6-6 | CASSYSYNSYGYTF
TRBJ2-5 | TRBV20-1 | CSAGGAETQYF
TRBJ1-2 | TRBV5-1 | CASSLVSLDYGYTF
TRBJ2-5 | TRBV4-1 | CASSHPGLAGVETQYF
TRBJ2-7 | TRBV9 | CASSPRLAGVGEQYF
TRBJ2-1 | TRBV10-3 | CATGGQGAITGQFF